These 20 T cell receptor beta chains originate from one sample sequenced in a study of somatic mutations in cytotoxic T cells in rheumatoid arthritis. This table comes from immunoSEQ multiplex PCR, and its TCRdb copy is limited to in-frame clones, with some not included. The table has about 3,700 clones, approximately 74% seen once. Sequencing was done on a sample of CD8+ T cells sorted from blood. Every receptor here comes from an adult with rheumatoid arthritis.

This clone was seen only a few times. The J gene is TRBJ1-1, the V gene TRBV5-6; D unresolved. Per the germline V gene, CDR1 is SGHDT and CDR2 is YYEEEE. Trimming left V 2 bases short and J 4 bases short, with 9 bases between. The CDR3 length is 13 residues. The CDR3 reads CASSFGDATEAFF. CDR3 coding DNA: TGTGCCAGCAGCTTTGGGGATGCCACTGAAGCTTTCTTT. The full variable domain, completed using reference TRBV5-6 and TRBJ1-1, is DAGVTQSPTHLIKTRGQQVTLRCSPKSGHDTVSWYQQALGQGPQFIFQYYEEEERQRGNFPDRFSGHQFPNYSSELNVNALLLGDSALYLCASSFGDATEAFFGQGTRLTVV.

The genes are TRBV5-1 and TRBJ2-7, with 8 bases matching TRBD1. Germline loops: CDR1 SGHRS, CDR2 YFSETQ. The CDR3 length is 15 residues. The trim removed 0 bases at V and 0 bases at J, leaving 2 bases unmatched. The CDR3 reads CASSLGTGFSYEQYF. The CDR3, as DNA: TGCGCCAGCAGCTTGGGGACAGGGTTCTCCTACGAGCAGTACTTC.

In its sample, this clone was seen once. The chain combines TRBV19 with TRBJ2-4; the match to TRBD2 covers 9 bases. Germline CDR1 LNHDA, CDR2 SQIVND (reference sequence). After removal of 6 bases from V and 5 bases from J, the junction contained 14 bases not matched to a gene. CDR3 length equals 17 residues. The CDR3: CASRDLGLAGIENIQYF. The DNA of the CDR3 is TGTGCCAGTAGGGATTTGGGTCTAGCGGGAATCGAAAACATTCAGTACTTC.

V gene TRBV29-1 combines with J gene TRBJ2-7; tentative D call: TRBD2 (7 bases). The CDR3 is 11 amino acids. Trimming pared 4 bases from V and 6 bases from J, leaving 10 bases between. Germline CDR1 and CDR2: SQVTM and ANQGSEA. The CDR3 DNA follows: TGCAGCGTTGGGGAGGGGGGCGAGCAGTACTTC. It encodes CSVGEGGEQYF.

The chain joins TRBV11-2 to TRBJ2-1, with no clear D. The ends were cut back, 1 base at V and 5 bases at J, with 6 bases in the middle. Germline V CDR1 and CDR2: SGHAT, FQNNGV. The CDR3 is 13 residues long. The CDR3, as DNA: TGTGCCAGCAGCTTAGTCGGAGACAATGAGCAGTTCTTC. It yields the protein CASSLVGDNEQFF.

The rearrangement links TRBV7-2 to TRBJ2-1; D ambiguous. This CDR3 has 15 residues. The V gene lost 3 bases and the J gene lost 0 bases, with 9 bases spanning the gap. Germline CDR1 is SGHTA and CDR2 is FQGNSA. The CDR3 coding sequence is TGTGCCAGCAGCTTGGAGAGCCTCTCCTACAATGAGCAGTTCTTC. Residues: CASSLESLSYNEQFF.

The chain carries TRBV9 and TRBJ2-3; 12 bases are a match to TRBD2. Germline V gene sequence: CDR1 SGDLS, CDR2 YYNGEE. The CDR3 loop spans 19 amino acids. Trimming took 3 bases from V and 3 from J; bases not matched to a gene: 14. CDR3 amino acids: CASSDPVGLAGGSTDTQYF. CDR3 in DNA: TGTGCCAGCAGCGACCCCGTGGGGCTAGCGGGAGGGAGTACAGATACGCAGTATTTT.

This chain joins TRBV12-5 and TRBJ2-1; D may be TRBD1 or TRBD2 (6 bases each). Germline V gene lookup returns CDR1 LGHNT and CDR2 FRNRAP. The V gene lost 8 bases and the J gene lost 4 bases, with 12 bases spanning the gap. The CDR3 is 13 residues long. As DNA, the CDR3 is TGTGCTAGTTCCCTAGGGGGGTACAATGAGCAGTTCTTC. Its protein product is CASSLGGYNEQFF. The full variable domain, its missing parts supplied by reference TRBV12-5 and TRBJ2-1, is DARVTQTPRHKVTEMGQEVTMRCQPILGHNTVFWYRQTMMQGLELLAYFRNRAPLDDSGMPKDRFSAEMPDATLATLKIQPSEPRDSAVYFCASSLGGYNEQFFGPGTRLTVL.

The chain has TRBV2 and TRBJ1-5, with unresolved D. Trimming cost V 6 bases and J 0 bases, with 6 bases left between them. Germline V gene sequence: CDR1 SNHLY, CDR2 FYNNEI. The CDR3 runs 13 residues. The CDR3 here is CASRDYSNQPQHF. CDR3 nucleotide sequence: TGTGCCAGCAGGGATTATAGCAATCAGCCCCAGCATTTT. Supplemented by reference TRBV2 and TRBJ1-5, the full variable domain reads EPEVTQTPSHQVTQMGQEVILRCVPISNHLYFYWYRQILGQKVEFLVSFYNNEISEKSEIFDDQFSVERPDGSNFTLKIRSTKLEDSAMYFCASRDYSNQPQHFGDGTRLSIL.

This clone has only a few counts. The rearrangement joins TRBV29-1 to TRBJ1-4; no reliable D call. Germline CDR1 reads SQVTM; CDR2 reads ANQGSEA. The CDR3 is 11 amino acids. V was cut by 5 bases and J by 12 bases, with 13 bases left in between. The CDR3 loop is CSVSYVGELFF. The CDR3 DNA is TGCAGCGTTTCATATGTCGGGGAACTGTTTTTT.

V and J are TRBV4-1 and TRBJ1-4; D unclear. Germline CDR1 reads MGHRA; CDR2 reads YSYEKL. Trimming removed 0 bases at V and 0 bases at J, with 11 bases between. The CDR3 totals 17 residues. Here the CDR3 DNA reads TGCGCCAGCAGCCAAGAAGGCTGGACTGCAACTAATGAAAAACTGTTTTTT. Translated, it gives CASSQEGWTATNEKLFF.

The chain uses TRBV7-3 and TRBJ1-3; D is possibly TRBD1 (5 bases). Germline CDR1 is SGHTA and CDR2 is FQGTGA. The CDR3 is made up of 16 amino acids. The germline V and J ends were trimmed by 5 bases and 0 bases, with 14 bases remaining between them. The CDR3 nucleotides are TGTGCCAGCAGCCCCCAGCCTCAGGGCTCTGGAAACACCATATATTTT. It translates to CASSPQPQGSGNTIYF.

This chain links TRBV27 with TRBJ1-1, with TRBD1 matching 8 bases. CDR3 length: 12 amino acids. Germline lookup yields CDR1 MNHEY and CDR2 SMNVEV (reference sequence). V dropped 6 bases and J dropped 4; count of bases not matched to a gene: 1. The CDR3 DNA reads TGTGCCAGCAGGACAGGGGTCACTGAAGCTTTCTTT. Translating gives CASRTGVTEAFF.

A few counts support this clone. The V gene is TRBV15, the J gene TRBJ2-7; 8 bases are a match to TRBD1. The V gene end was trimmed by 9 bases and the J gene end by 0 bases; junction bases not matched to a gene: 4. Per germline, CDR1 LNHNV and CDR2 YYDKDF (reference sequence). The CDR3 has 13 residues. CDR3 nucleotide sequence: TGTGCCACTGGGACAGGTACCTCCTACGAGCAGTACTTC. It encodes CATGTGTSYEQYF.

This rearrangement joins TRBV19 to TRBJ2-6; no firm D call. Germline V gives CDR1 LNHDA, CDR2 SQIVND (reference sequence). V shed 2 bases and J shed 4 bases, with 12 bases lying between them. The CDR3 sequence is 16 residues long. CDR3 coding DNA: TGTGCCAGTAGTATACTCGCGGCTGGAGGGGCCAACGTCCTGACTTTC. This sequence encodes CASSILAAGGANVLTF.

The V call is TRBV6-6, the J call TRBJ2-3; no reliable D call. The CDR3 length is 13 residues. Between the trimmed V and J ends, which lost 0 bases and 4 bases, there was a span of 5 bases. Germline V gene lookup returns CDR1 MNHNY and CDR2 SVGAGI (reference sequence). DNA for the CDR3: TGTGCCAGCAGTTACTCCAGTGCAGATACGCAGTATTTT. This codes for CASSYSSADTQYF.

CDR3 amino acids: CASREEVEGEQYF. The CDR3 DNA reads as TGTGCCAGTAGGGAGGAAGTGGAAGGCGAGCAGTACTTC. V gene TRBV19 combines with J gene TRBJ2-7; D possibly corresponds to TRBD2 (5 bases). Germline loops: CDR1 LNHDA, CDR2 SQIVND (reference sequence). V shed 6 bases and J shed 6 bases, with 15 bases lying between them. The CDR3 runs 13 residues.

V gene TRBV6-6 combines with J gene TRBJ2-1; perhaps TRBD1 as D (6 bases). The CDR3 has 12 residues. In germline, CDR1 is MNHNY, CDR2 SVGAGI (reference sequence). V was cut by 6 bases and J by 5 bases, with 8 bases left in between. The CDR3 sequence: CASRQGNNEQFF. The CDR3 nucleotides read TGTGCCAGCAGACAGGGCAACAATGAGCAGTTCTTC.

The J gene is TRBJ1-1, the V gene TRBV11-2; D is possibly TRBD1 (5 bases). The germline gives CDR1 SGHAT, CDR2 FQNNGV. The CDR3 is 16 amino acids. The ends were cut back, 5 bases at V and 1 base at J, with 17 bases in the middle. The CDR3 nucleotides are TGTGCCAGCAGCCTTAACTGGGGGGGGAGGAACACTGAAGCTTTCTTT. The encoded protein is CASSLNWGGRNTEAFF.

The chain couples TRBV11-1 to TRBJ2-5, with TRBD2 matching over 7 bases. This CDR3 has 17 residues. V gave up 0 bases and J gave up 2 bases; unmatched junction bases: 9. CDR1 SGHAT and CDR2 FQDESV come from the germline V gene (reference sequence). CDR3 protein: CASSLAVERGPQETQYF. For the CDR3, the DNA is TGTGCCAGCAGCTTAGCCGTGGAGCGGGGTCCTCAAGAGACCCAGTACTTC.